This T cell receptor (beta chain) appears in the sequencing data of a study of T cell responses to AZD1222 COVID-19 vaccine. Assay: immunoSEQ multiplex PCR; the TCRdb copy retains only in-frame clones and omits some. The sample yields about 150,000 clones, 90% seen once. The CDR3 spans 12 residues. V lost 5 bases to trimming and J lost 8 bases, with 12 bases between them. The source of this sequence is an adult in good health. Sequences were derived from peripheral blood, sampled on day 0 of AZD1222 vaccination. The rearrangement links TRBV12-3 or TRBV12-4 to TRBJ1-2; D remains ambiguous. This chain's CDR3 is CASSPSIDGYTF. CDR3 sequence (DNA): TGTGCCAGCAGTCCCTCCATCGACGGCTACACCTTC.